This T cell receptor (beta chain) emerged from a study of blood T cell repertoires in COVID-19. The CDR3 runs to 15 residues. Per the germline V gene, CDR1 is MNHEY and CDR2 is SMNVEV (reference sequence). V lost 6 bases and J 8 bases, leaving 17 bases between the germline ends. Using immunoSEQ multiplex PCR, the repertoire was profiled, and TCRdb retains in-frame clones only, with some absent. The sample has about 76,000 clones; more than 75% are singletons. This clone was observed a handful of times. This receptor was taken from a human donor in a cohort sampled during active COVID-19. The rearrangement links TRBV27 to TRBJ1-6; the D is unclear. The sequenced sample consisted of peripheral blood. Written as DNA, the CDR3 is TGTGCCAGCAGCCCTAGTTGGCAGACGGATTCACCCCTCCACTTT. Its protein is CASSPSWQTDSPLHF.